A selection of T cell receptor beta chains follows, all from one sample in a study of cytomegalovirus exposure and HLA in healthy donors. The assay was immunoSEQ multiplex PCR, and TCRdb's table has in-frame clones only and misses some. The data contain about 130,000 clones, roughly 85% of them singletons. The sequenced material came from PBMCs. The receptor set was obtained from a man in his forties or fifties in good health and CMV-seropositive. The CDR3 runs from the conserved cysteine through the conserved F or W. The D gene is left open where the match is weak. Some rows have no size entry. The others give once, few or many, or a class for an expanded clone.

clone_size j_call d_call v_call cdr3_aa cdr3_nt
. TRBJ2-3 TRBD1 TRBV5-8 CASTKGADFKVGTQYF TGTGCCAGCACAAAGGGGGCAGACTTTAAAGTCGGTACGCAGTATTTT
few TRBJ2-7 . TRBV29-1 CSVGQAATYEQYF TGCAGCGTTGGGCAGGCAGCCACCTACGAGCAGTACTTC
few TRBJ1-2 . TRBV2 CASHDGGVFYGYTF TGTGCCAGCCACGACGGGGGGGTTTTCTATGGCTACACCTTC
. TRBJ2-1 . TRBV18 CASSVSVASYNEQFF TGTGCCAGCTCGGTTAGCGTCGCCTCCTACAATGAGCAGTTCTTC
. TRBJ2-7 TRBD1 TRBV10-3 CAISLDRVSYEQYF TGTGCCATCAGTCTAGACAGGGTGTCCTACGAGCAGTACTTC
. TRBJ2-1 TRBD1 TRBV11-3 CASSYRQGLEQFF TGTGCCAGCAGCTACCGACAGGGCCTAGAGCAGTTCTTC
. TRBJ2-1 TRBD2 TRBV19 CASSITSGRGFYRNEQFF TGTGCCAGTAGTATAACCAGCGGGAGGGGGTTTTACCGCAATGAGCAGTTCTTC
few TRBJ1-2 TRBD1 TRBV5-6 CASSLAGTGLRGYTF TGTGCCAGCAGCTTGGCCGGGACAGGGTTACGAGGCTACACCTTC
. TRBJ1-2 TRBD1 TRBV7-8 CASSLGTGTGGARTF TGTGCCAGCAGCTTAGGTACCGGGACAGGGGGCGCGAGGACCTTC
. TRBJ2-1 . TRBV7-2 CASSLEAMGAPVGNEQFF TGTGCCAGCAGCTTAGAAGCCATGGGAGCACCAGTTGGCAATGAGCAGTTCTTC
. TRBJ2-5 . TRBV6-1 CASETRGLKTQYF TGTGCCAGTGAGACTAGGGGGCTAAAGACCCAGTACTTC
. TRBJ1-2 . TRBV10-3 CAISDPKEVGNGYTF TGTGCCATCAGCGATCCCAAGGAAGTCGGGAATGGCTACACCTTC
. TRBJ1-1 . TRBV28 CASSFVSKLEAFF TGTGCCAGCAGTTTTGTCTCAAAACTTGAAGCTTTCTTT
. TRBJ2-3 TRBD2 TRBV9 CASSAVSGRATDTQYF TGTGCCAGCAGCGCCGTAAGCGGGAGGGCCACAGATACGCAGTATTTT
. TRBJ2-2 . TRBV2 CASSETSSLGDTGELFF TGTGCCAGCAGTGAAACTAGCTCCCTAGGGGACACCGGGGAGCTGTTTTTT
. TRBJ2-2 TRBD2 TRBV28 CASSRLLAGVWTGELFF TGTGCCAGCAGTCGCCTACTAGCGGGAGTATGGACCGGGGAGCTGTTTTTT
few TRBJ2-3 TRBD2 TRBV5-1 CASSPILAGEDTQYF TGCGCCAGCAGCCCGATTCTAGCGGGAGAGGATACGCAGTATTTT
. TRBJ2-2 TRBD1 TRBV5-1 CASSPTGGITGELFF TGCGCCAGCAGCCCGACAGGGGGCATCACCGGGGAGCTGTTTTTT
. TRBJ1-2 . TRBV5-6 CASSLGGLNYGYTF TGTGCCAGCAGCTTGGGGGGGCTAAACTATGGCTACACCTTC
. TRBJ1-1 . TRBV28 CASTYGWGHRENTEAFF TGTGCCAGCACCTATGGGTGGGGGCACAGGGAGAACACTGAAGCTTTCTTT
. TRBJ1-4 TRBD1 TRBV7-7 CASSPGTGTNEKLFF TGTGCCAGCAGCCCGGGGACAGGGACTAATGAAAAACTGTTTTTT
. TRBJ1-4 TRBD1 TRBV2 CASRYTGTGALATNEKLFF TGTGCCAGCAGATATACCGGGACAGGGGCCTTAGCAACTAATGAAAAACTGTTTTTT
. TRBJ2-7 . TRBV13 CASSINRGYYEQYF TGTGCCAGCAGCATCAACCGAGGGTATTACGAGCAGTACTTC
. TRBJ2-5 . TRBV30 CAWTSRETQYF TGTGCCTGGACCTCGCGGGAGACCCAGTACTTC
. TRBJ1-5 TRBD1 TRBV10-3 CAISGSDRVNQPQHF TGTGCCATCAGTGGATCCGACAGGGTAAATCAGCCCCAGCATTTT
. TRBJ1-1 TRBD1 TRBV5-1 CASSPEGARSTEAFF TGCGCCAGCAGCCCCGAGGGGGCAAGGAGCACTGAAGCTTTCTTT
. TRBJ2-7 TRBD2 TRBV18 CASSPSGDEQYF TGTGCCAGCTCACCAAGCGGGGACGAGCAGTACTTC
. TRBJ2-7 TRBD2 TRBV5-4 CASNTAGSSYEQYF TGTGCCAGCAACACAGCGGGGAGCTCCTACGAGCAGTACTTC
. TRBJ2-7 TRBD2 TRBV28 CASSLNSGSLYEQYF TGTGCCAGCAGTTTAAATAGCGGGAGTCTCTACGAGCAGTACTTC
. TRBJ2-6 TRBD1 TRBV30 CACSSLWDRGNGVNVLTF TGTGCCTGTAGCTCGCTTTGGGACAGGGGAAATGGGGTCAACGTCCTGACTTTC
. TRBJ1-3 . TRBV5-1 CASSFHTQGSSGNTIYF TGCGCCAGCAGCTTCCACACCCAGGGCTCCTCTGGAAACACCATATATTTT
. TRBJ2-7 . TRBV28 CASTLAGLSYEQYF TGTGCCAGCACCCTCGCGGGGTTGAGCTACGAGCAGTACTTC
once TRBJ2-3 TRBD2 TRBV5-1 CASSVAGDTQYF TGCGCCAGCAGCGTAGCGGGGGATACGCAGTATTTT
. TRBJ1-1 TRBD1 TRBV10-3 CAISEGQGINTEAFF TGTGCCATCAGTGAAGGACAGGGGATTAACACTGAAGCTTTCTTT
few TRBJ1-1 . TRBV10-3 CAITPLGVATEAFF TGTGCCATCACCCCTCTGGGAGTGGCCACTGAAGCTTTCTTT
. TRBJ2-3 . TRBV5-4 CASSLWQGKDTQYF TGTGCCAGCAGCTTGTGGCAGGGGAAAGATACGCAGTATTTT
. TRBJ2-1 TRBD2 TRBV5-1 CASSSAGVSSYNEQFF TGCGCCAGCAGCTCGGCGGGGGTAAGCTCCTACAATGAGCAGTTCTTC
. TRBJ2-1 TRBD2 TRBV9 CASSVEAGSSYNEQFF TGTGCCAGCAGCGTAGAAGCGGGAAGCTCCTACAATGAGCAGTTCTTC
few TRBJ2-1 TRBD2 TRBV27 CASSRTWGGRSGSSYNEQFF TGTGCCAGCAGCCGGACCTGGGGCGGGAGAAGTGGGAGCTCCTACAATGAGCAGTTCTTC
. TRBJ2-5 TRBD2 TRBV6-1 CASIRGTSSKEQYF TGTGCCAGCATAAGGGGGACTAGCTCGAAAGAGCAGTACTTC
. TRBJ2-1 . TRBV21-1 CASSRTDGRQCAVNEQFF TGTGCCAGCAGTCGCACAGACGGACGACAGTGCGCTGTTAATGAGCAGTTCTTC
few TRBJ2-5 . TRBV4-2 CASSQVEGSGETQYF TGTGCCAGCAGCCAAGTGGAAGGGAGTGGGGAGACCCAGTACTTC
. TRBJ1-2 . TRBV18 CASSPSRVDYGYTF TGTGCCAGCTCACCATCCAGGGTGGACTATGGCTACACCTTC
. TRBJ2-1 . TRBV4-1 CASSLRLGEAYEQFF TGCGCCAGCAGCCTCCGGCTAGGGGAGGCATATGAGCAGTTCTTC
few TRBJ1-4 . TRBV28 CASSSVYWEKLFF TGTGCCAGCAGCTCAGTTTATTGGGAAAAACTGTTTTTT
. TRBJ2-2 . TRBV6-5 CASSYEAEAGELFF TGTGCCAGCAGTTACGAAGCGGAGGCCGGGGAGCTGTTTTTT
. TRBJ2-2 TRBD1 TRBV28 CASRTGNTGELFF TGTGCCAGCCGGACAGGGAACACCGGGGAGCTGTTTTTT
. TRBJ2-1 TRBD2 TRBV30 CAWTSGVGYNEQFF TGTGCCTGGACTAGCGGGGTAGGCTACAATGAGCAGTTCTTC
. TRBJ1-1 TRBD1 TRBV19 CASRTGRTEAFF TGTGCCAGTAGGACAGGGAGGACTGAAGCTTTCTTT
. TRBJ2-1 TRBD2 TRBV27 CASTSGSWNEQFF TGTGCCAGTACTAGCGGGAGCTGGAATGAGCAGTTCTTC
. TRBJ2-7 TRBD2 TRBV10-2 CASRQRTSGYEQYF TGCGCCAGCAGGCAACGGACTAGCGGCTACGAGCAGTACTTC
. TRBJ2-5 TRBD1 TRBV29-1 CSGADRGFETQYF TGCAGCGGGGCGGACAGGGGGTTTGAGACCCAGTACTTC
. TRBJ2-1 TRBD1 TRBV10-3 CATLLDRNNEQFF TGTGCCACCCTCTTGGACAGGAACAATGAGCAGTTCTTC
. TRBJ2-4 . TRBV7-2 CASSRPTGLAKNIQYF TGTGCCAGCAGCCGACCGACAGGCCTAGCCAAAAACATTCAGTACTTC
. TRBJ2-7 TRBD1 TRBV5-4 CASSPDSGTGSLEQYF TGTGCCAGCAGCCCGGACTCCGGGACAGGGAGTCTCGAGCAGTACTTC
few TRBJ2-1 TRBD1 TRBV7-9 CASSLTARGSDEQFF TGTGCCAGCAGCTTAACCGCCAGGGGGAGCGATGAGCAGTTCTTC
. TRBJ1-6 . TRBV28 CASSVTGTKYSPLHF TGTGCCAGCAGCGTGACCGGGACAAAATATTCACCCCTCCACTTT